This TCR beta chain was identified in a study of post-analysis software for immune sequencing data. Study as a whole: Included courses were relapsing-remitting and secondary progressive multiple sclerosis; progressive-relapsing multiple sclerosis was also included.

The germline V gene encodes CDR1 LNHDA and CDR2 SQIVND (reference sequence). The length of the CDR3 is 16 residues. The V end lost 3 bases, the J end lost 0 bases, and 12 bases lay between the germline ends. In the case of this clonotype: Its specificity is unknown.

Presence of unique molecular identifiers characterized the TCR beta cDNA libraries. Input of about 0.95 to 10 million T cells yielded some 500,000 cDNA molecules. Using its own MiXCR run on the PCR reads, TCRdb lists one record per CDR3 protein. The sample consists of 650,000 to 850,000 distinct CDR3 sequences, 53% of them appearing once. Findings and limits, study-wide: Relative to controls, patients had five TRBV segments at higher frequency, with TRBV5-6, TRBV5-1 and TRBV20-1 among these. Comparison with controls showed significantly lower normalized Chao1 diversity in multiple sclerosis patients. Samples from one preparation batch, clustered by F measure, grouped strongly together.

This chain joins TRBV19 and TRBJ2-4; TRBD2 is a possible D gene (5 bases). The TCR originated in a girl between 10 and 17 years old with multiple sclerosis. Sequenced: blood. The chain's CDR3 is CASSMGSGVAKNIQYF. The CDR3 DNA sequence: TGTGCCAGTAGTATGGGAAGCGGAGTAGCCAAAAACATTCAGTACTTC. Full variable domain (rest looked up from reference TRBV19 and TRBJ2-4): DGGITQSPKYLFRKEGQNVTLSCEQNLNHDAMYWYRQDPGQGLRLIYYSQIVNDFQKGDIAEGYSVSREKKESFPLTVTSAQKNPTAFYLCASSMGSGVAKNIQYFGAGTRLSVL.